This entry features one T cell receptor (beta chain) sequence. V dropped 2 bases and J dropped 1; count of bases not matched to a gene: 2. The germline gives CDR1 MGHRA, CDR2 YSYEKL. The CDR3 contains 16 residues. The data stem from a study of Graves' ophthalmopathy and Graves' hyperthyroidism. Amplifying from RNA transcripts, the study obtained TCR beta CDR3 regions. HTBI primers were used in a first-round RT-PCR, which preceded a second-round multiplex PCR. TCRdb re-called the multiplex PCR reads through MiXCR, storing one row per CDR3 protein. Altogether about 640,000 distinct CDR3 sequences are present, over 40% being singletons, with the ten largest covering more than 3%.

This sequence originates from an adult man with Graves' ophthalmopathy. Sequencing was performed on peripheral blood. This chain uses TRBV4-1 with TRBJ2-5; TRBD2 agrees at 12 bases. The CDR3 is CASSQLAGGSQETQYF. The CDR3 DNA reads TGCGCCAGCAGCCAACTAGCGGGAGGGTCCCAAGAGACCCAGTACTTC.